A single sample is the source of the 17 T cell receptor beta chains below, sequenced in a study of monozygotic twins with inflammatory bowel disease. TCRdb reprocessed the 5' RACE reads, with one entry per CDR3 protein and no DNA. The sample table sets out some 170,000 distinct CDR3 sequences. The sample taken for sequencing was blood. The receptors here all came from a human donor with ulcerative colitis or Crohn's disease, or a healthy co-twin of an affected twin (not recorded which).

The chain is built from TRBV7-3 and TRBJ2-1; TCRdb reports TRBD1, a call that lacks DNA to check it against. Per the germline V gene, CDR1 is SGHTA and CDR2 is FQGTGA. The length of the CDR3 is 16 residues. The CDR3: CASSPIGWGAHNEQFF.

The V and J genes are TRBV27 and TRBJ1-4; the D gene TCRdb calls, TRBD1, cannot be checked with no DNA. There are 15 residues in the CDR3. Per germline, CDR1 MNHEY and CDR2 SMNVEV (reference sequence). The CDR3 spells CASSTDRGGREKLFF. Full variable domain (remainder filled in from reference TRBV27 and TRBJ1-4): EAQVTQNPRYLITVTGKKLTVTCSQNMNHEYMSWYRQDPGLGLRQIYYSMNVEVTDKGDVPEGYKVSRKEKRNFPLILESPSPNQTSLYFCASSTDRGGREKLFFGSGTQLSVL.

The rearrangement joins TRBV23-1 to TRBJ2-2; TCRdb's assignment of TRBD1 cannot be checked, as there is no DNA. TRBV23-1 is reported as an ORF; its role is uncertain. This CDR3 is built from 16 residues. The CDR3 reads CASSQKPDRGVGELFF.

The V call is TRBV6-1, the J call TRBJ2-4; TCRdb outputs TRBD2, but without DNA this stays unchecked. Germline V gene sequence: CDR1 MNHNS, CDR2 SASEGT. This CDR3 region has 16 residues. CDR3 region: CASSEAFGAAGNIQYF.

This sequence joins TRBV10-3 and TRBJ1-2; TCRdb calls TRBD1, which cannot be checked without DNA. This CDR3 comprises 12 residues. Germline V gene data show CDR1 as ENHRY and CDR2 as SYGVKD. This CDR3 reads CAITSGGSGYTF.

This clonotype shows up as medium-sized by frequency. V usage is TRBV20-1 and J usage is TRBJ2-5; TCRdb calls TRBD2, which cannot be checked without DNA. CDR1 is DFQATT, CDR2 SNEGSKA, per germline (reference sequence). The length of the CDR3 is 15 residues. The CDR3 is CSARDETGLQETQYF.

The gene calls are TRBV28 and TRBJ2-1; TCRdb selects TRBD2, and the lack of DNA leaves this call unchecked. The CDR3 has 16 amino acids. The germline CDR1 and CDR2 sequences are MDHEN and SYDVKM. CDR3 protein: CAVPASGRSSYNEQFF.

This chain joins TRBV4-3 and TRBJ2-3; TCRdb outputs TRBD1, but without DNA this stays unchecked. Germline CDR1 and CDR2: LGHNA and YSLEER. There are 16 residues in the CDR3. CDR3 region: CASSQSLRGRGDTQYF.

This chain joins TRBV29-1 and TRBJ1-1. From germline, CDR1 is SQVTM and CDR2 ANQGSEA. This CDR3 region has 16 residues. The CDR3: CSVEDRPDWMNTEAFF.

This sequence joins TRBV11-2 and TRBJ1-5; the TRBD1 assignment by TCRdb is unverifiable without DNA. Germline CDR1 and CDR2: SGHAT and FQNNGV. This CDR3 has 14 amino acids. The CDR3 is CASSLGGGNQPQHF.

The chain's CDR3 is CASSRLAGGLRSF. This rearrangement joins TRBV7-9 to TRBJ2-7; the TCRdb call, TRBD2, lacks DNA for checking. Germline V gives CDR1 SEHNR, CDR2 FQNEAQ (reference sequence). This CDR3 is built from 13 residues.

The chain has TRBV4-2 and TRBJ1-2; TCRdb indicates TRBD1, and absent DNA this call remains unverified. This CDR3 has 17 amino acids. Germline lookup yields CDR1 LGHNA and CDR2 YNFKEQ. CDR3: CASSQEPWTGYRYGYTF.

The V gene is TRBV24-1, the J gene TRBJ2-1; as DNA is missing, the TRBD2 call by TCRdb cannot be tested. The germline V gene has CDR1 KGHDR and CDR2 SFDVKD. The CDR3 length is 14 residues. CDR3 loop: CATSDSSVYNEQFF.

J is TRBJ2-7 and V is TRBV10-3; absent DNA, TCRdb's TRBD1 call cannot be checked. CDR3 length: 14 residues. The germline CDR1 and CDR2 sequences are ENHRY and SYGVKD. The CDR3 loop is CAISESAPGDEQYF.

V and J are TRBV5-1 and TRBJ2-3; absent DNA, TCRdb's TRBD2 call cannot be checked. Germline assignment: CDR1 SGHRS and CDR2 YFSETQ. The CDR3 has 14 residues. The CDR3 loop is CASSTSGVTDTQYF.

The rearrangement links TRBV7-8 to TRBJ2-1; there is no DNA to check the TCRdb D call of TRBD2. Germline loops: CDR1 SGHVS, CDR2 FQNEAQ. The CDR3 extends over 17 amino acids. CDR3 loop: CASSLARRLAGERWQFF.

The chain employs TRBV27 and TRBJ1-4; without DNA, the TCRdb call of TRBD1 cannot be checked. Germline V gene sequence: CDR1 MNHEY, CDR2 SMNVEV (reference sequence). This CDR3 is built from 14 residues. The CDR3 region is CASSLSYRDEKLFF.